This TCR beta chain was captured in a study of technical replicates of blood from a few donors (dated by TCRdb to about 2017). The library was built by means of the immunoSEQ multiplex PCR assay. TCRdb mirrors the immuneACCESS table, restricted to in-frame sequences. Some clones are absent from its copies; in checked studies, under half trace to an unresolved V gene, and the reason for the others is unknown. The sample table holds 85,000 to 90,000 clones, of which roughly 92% were seen once. Around 0.3% of the sample goes to the ten largest clones. From the germline V gene (reference sequence), CDR1 is MNHEY and CDR2 is SMNVEV. Reading from cysteine to phenylalanine, the CDR3 counts 14 amino acids. The DNA shown is the 42-base CDR3, in frame from base 1. V is cut by 2 bases and J by 3 bases, and the space between the germline ends is 8 bases. About this clone: Its antigen remains unidentified. It has no much larger one-base neighbor in the sample; base qualities were not kept.

The receptor comes from a human donor in good health. The chain links TRBV27 with TRBJ2-1; 5 matching bases give a weak D call of TRBD2. Input material: T cells isolated from PBMCs. The DNA is TGTGCCAGCAGTTTAGAGGGCCTCTACAATGAGCAGTTCTTC. Its protein is CASSLEGLYNEQFF.